Sequencing of this T cell receptor (beta chain) was carried out in a study of glioma-infiltrating T cells (dated by TCRdb to the mid-2010s). Background on the whole study: TCR alpha- and beta-chain repertoires were sequenced from glioma tissue, non-neoplastic brain tissue and matched peripheral blood mononuclear cells. Each tissue-infiltrating repertoire was compared with the same patient's peripheral blood repertoire to measure divergence between tissue and blood T-cell populations. The paired cohort was made up of three low-grade glioma patients, several primary glioblastoma patients and three non-glioma patients who contributed non-neoplastic brain tissue.

Trimming removed 6 bases from V and 0 bases from J, leaving 11 bases between the germline ends. Taken from the germline V gene, the CDR1 and CDR2 loops are SQVTM and ANQGSEA. The CDR3 has 13 amino acids, counting the end cysteine and phenylalanine. Here the CDR3 DNA is all that survives: 39 bases in frame from base 1. Findings and caveats that apply to the study as a whole: VJ-independent divergence between tissue and blood was lower than expected in non-neoplastic patients but higher than expected in all gliomas, particularly low-grade gliomas. Group comparisons rested on small numbers: three non-neoplastic, three low-grade glioma and 7 or 8 glioblastoma patients. Very few CDR3 sequences were found to be shared between tissue and blood, and this scarcity was attributed to high CDR3 diversity and limited sampling.

TCR alpha and beta CDR3 regions were amplified with the iRepertoire nested amplicon-rescue multiplex PCR (arm-PCR) platform from RNA. For one-step reverse transcription and amplification, roughly 90-400 ng of tissue mRNA or PBMC total RNA was used as input. After bead purification, a secondary multiplex PCR added Illumina adapters, and libraries were gel-purified between 200 and 400 bp. Internal 6-nucleotide barcodes were carried by the libraries and were used for demultiplexing. Sequencing of libraries was performed on an Illumina MiSeq with 2x220 or 2x250 nucleotide paired-end reads. The published analysis was carried out like this. Paired reads were merged with FLASH 1.2.11 and aligned to the GRCh37 human genome with BWA-MEM before extracting TRA and TRB reads. An IMGT-derived reference of cassette sequences and CDR3 motifs, with pseudogenes included, was used for V and J assignment. Three-frame translation of reads was performed, and productive CDR3s were defined as those with a C...FGXG motif and no stop codons. Unique combinations of V-J cassette pair and CDR3 amino acid sequence were defined as clonotypes. Filtering of reads was based on Hamming distance, with the threshold set by the sequence error rate of each sample in mapped regions. TCRdb cleaned the public reads at Q25 with fastp, built clones with MiXCR and kept in-frame beta chains. Every entry covers one CDR3 protein and lists the most common genes and DNA from its rows. The V and J calls reflect TCRdb's pipeline rather than the authors' work. This sample is represented by approximately 190,000 distinct CDR3 sequences; 32% of them were singletons. Of the sample, around 21% is held by the ten largest clones.

This clonotype was seen only once. It has no known antigen specificity. Per-base qualities were not stored, and no clone one base away is much larger. One read represents weak support. The source of this sequence is a human donor with low-grade glioma or glioblastoma, undergoing nonglioma brain surgery, or in good health (not recorded which). The sequencing input was glioma tissue, nonneoplastic brain tissue, or PBMCs (not recorded which). The chain uses TRBV29-1 and TRBJ1-2; the D region possibly corresponds to TRBD1 (5 bases align). The nucleotides read TGCAGCGTCGGGACCGACCCTAACTATGGCTACACCTTC. The translation is CSVGTDPNYGYTF.